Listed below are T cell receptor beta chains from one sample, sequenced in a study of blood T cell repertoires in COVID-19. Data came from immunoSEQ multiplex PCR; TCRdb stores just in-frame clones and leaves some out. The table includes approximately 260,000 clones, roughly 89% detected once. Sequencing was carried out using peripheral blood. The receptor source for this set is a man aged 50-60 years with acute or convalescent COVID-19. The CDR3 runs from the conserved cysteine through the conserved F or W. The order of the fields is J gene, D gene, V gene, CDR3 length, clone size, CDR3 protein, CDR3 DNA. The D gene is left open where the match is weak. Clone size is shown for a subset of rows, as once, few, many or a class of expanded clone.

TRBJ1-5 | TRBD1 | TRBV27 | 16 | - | CASSWTGRYSNQPQHF | TGTGCCAGCAGTTGGACAGGTCGCTATAGCAATCAGCCCCAGCATTTT
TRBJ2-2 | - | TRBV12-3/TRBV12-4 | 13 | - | CASSLRVSGELFF | TGTGCCAGCAGTTTGAGGGTCTCCGGGGAGCTGTTTTTT
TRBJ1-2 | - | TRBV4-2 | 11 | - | CASSQAAGYTF | TGTGCCAGCAGCCAGGCGGCGGGCTACACCTTC
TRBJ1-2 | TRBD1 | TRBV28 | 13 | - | CASSPGQDYGYTF | TGTGCCAGCAGCCCGGGACAGGATTATGGCTACACCTTC
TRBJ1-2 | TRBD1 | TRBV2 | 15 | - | CASSGDREADYGYTF | TGTGCCAGCAGTGGGGACAGGGAAGCGGACTATGGCTACACCTTC
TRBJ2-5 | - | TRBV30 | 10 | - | CAWGRETQYF | TGTGCCTGGGGACGGGAGACCCAGTACTTC
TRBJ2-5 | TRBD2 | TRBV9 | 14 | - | CASSVVGGGETQYF | TGTGCCAGCAGCGTAGTGGGGGGAGGGGAGACCCAGTACTTC
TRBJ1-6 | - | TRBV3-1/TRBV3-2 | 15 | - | CASSQMAPGNSPLHF | TGTGCCAGCAGCCAAATGGCGCCGGGGAATTCACCCCTCCACTTT
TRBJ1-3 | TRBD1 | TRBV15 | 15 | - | CATSRETGSGNTIYF | TGTGCCACCAGCAGAGAGACAGGGTCTGGAAACACCATATATTTT
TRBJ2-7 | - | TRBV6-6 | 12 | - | CASSYGENEQYF | TGTGCCAGCAGTTATGGGGAGAACGAGCAGTACTTC
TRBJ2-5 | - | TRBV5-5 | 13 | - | CASSLAGLETQYF | TGTGCCAGCAGCTTGGCGGGACTGGAGACCCAGTACTTC
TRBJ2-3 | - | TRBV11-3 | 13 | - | CASRDTRTDTQYF | TGTGCCAGCAGGGACACCCGCACAGATACGCAGTATTTT
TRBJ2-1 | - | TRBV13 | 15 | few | CASSLGAYSYNEQFF | TGTGCCAGCAGCTTAGGAGCTTACTCCTACAATGAGCAGTTCTTC
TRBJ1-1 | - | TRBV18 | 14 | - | CASSPGLMNTEAFF | TGTGCCAGCTCACCAGGACTGATGAACACTGAAGCTTTCTTT
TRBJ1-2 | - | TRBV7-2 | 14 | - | CASSFGPANYGYTF | TGTGCCAGCAGCTTTGGTCCAGCTAACTATGGCTACACCTTC
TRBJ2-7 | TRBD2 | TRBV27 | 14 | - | CASSPGAGDYEQYF | TGTGCCAGCAGCCCCGGGGCGGGGGACTACGAGCAGTACTTC
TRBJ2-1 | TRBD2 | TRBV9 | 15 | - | CASSPRSGGAYEQFF | TGTGCCAGCAGCCCCCGTAGCGGGGGGGCCTATGAGCAGTTCTTC
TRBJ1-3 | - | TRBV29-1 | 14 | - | CSVGERWVGNTIYF | TGCAGCGTTGGTGAGCGCTGGGTTGGAAACACCATATATTTT
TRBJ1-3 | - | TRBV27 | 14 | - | CASSWSAGGNTIYF | TGTGCCAGCAGTTGGTCGGCGGGGGGAAACACCATATATTTT
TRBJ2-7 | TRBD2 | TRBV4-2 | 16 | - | CASSQVGRGGWYEQYF | TGTGCCAGCAGCCAAGTGGGACGGGGGGGCTGGTACGAGCAGTACTTC
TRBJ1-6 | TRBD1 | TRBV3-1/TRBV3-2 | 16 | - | CASSRSGQVYNSPLHF | TGTGCCAGCAGCCGATCGGGACAGGTCTATAATTCACCCCTCCACTTT
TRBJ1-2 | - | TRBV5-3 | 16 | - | CARSLDGGRTSYGYTF | TGTGCCAGAAGCTTGGACGGCGGGCGAACCTCCTATGGCTACACCTTC
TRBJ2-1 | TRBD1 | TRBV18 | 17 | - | CASSPPGTGPTYNEQFF | TGTGCCAGCTCACCACCCGGGACAGGGCCCACCTACAATGAGCAGTTCTTC
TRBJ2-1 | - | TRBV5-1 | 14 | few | CASSAGGLNNEQFF | TGCGCCAGCTCCGCTGGGGGCCTCAACAATGAGCAGTTCTTC
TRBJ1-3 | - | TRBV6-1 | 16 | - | CASSDRGELSGNTIYF | TGTGCCAGCAGTGACAGGGGCGAACTCTCTGGAAACACCATATATTTT
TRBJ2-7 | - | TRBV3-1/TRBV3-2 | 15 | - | CASSQETGMRYEQYF | TGTGCCAGCAGCCAGGAGACGGGGATGAGGTACGAGCAGTACTTC
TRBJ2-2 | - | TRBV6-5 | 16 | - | CASSYSAGANTGELFF | TGTGCCAGCAGTTACTCGGCAGGGGCGAACACCGGGGAGCTGTTTTTT
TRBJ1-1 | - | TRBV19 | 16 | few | CASSIPLNRPNTEAFF | TGTGCCAGTAGTATCCCCCTCAACAGGCCTAACACTGAAGCTTTCTTT
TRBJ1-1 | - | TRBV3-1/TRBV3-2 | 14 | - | CASSRGTENTEAFF | TGTGCCAGCAGCCGCGGGACGGAGAACACTGAAGCTTTCTTT
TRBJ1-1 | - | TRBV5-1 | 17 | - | CASSFPAGDIMNTEAFF | TGCGCCAGCAGCTTCCCGGCAGGGGATATAATGAACACTGAAGCTTTCTTT
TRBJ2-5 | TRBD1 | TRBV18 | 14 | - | CASSPGQAQETQYF | TGTGCCAGCTCACCAGGACAGGCCCAAGAGACCCAGTACTTC
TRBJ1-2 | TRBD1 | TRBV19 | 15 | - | CASSGTGVLDYGYTF | TGTGCCAGTTCTGGGACAGGGGTATTGGACTATGGCTACACCTTC
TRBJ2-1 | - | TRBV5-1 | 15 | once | CASSNFDPRYNEQFF | TGCGCCAGCAGCAACTTTGACCCTAGATACAATGAGCAGTTCTTC
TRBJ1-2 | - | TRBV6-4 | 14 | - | CASTSQYGDYGYTF | TGTGCCAGCACCTCTCAGTACGGGGACTATGGCTACACCTTC
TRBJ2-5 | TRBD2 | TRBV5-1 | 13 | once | CASSPGGQETQYF | TGCGCCAGCAGCCCGGGGGGACAAGAGACCCAGTACTTC
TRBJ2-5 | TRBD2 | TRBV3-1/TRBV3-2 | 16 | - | CASSPRLAGGRETQYF | TGTGCCAGCAGCCCACGACTAGCGGGGGGGCGCGAGACCCAGTACTTC
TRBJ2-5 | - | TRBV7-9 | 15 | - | CASSPPARPQETQYF | TGTGCCAGCAGCCCTCCCGCCAGGCCCCAAGAGACCCAGTACTTC
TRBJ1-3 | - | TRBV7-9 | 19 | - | CASSLTSLPSGETGNTIYF | TGTGCCAGCAGCTTAACCTCCCTCCCCTCAGGGGAAACTGGAAACACCATATATTTT
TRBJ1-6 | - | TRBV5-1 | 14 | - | CASSGQGYYSPLHF | TGCGCCAGCAGCGGGCAGGGCTACTATTCACCCCTCCACTTT
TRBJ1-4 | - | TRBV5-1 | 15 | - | CASSLGGSNNEKLFF | TGCGCCAGCAGCTTGGGAGGCAGTAATAATGAAAAACTGTTTTTT
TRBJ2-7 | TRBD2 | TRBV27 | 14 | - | CASSLAGATYEQYF | TGTGCCAGCAGCTTAGCGGGGGCCACCTACGAGCAGTACTTC
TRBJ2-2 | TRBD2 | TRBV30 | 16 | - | CAWSASGGVISGELFF | TGTGCCTGGAGTGCTAGCGGGGGGGTTATCTCCGGGGAGCTGTTTTTT
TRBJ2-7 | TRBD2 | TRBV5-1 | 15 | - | CASSQASGNTYEQYF | TGCGCCAGCAGCCAAGCTAGCGGAAACACCTACGAGCAGTACTTC
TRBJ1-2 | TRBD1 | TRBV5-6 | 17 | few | CASSSLGDREASEGYTF | TGTGCCAGCAGCTCCCTCGGGGACAGGGAAGCTTCGGAGGGCTACACCTTC
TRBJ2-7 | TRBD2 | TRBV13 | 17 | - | CASSPSSGGAPDYEQYF | TGTGCCAGCAGCCCCTCTAGCGGGGGCGCCCCGGACTACGAGCAGTACTTC
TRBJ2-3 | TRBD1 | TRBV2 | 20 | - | CASSFREVQGAPTSTDTQYF | TGTGCCAGCAGTTTCAGAGAGGTCCAGGGGGCCCCGACTAGCACAGATACGCAGTATTTT
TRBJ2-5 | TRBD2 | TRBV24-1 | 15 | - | CATSETLAGQETQYF | TGTGCCACCAGTGAAACTCTAGCGGGGCAAGAGACCCAGTACTTC
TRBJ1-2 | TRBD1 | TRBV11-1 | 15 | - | CASSRFDRVGYGYTF | TGTGCCAGCAGTCGATTTGACAGGGTGGGCTATGGCTACACCTTC
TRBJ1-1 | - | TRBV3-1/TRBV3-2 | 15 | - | CASSPRRAAGTEAFF | TGTGCCAGCAGCCCCCGAAGGGCCGCGGGAACTGAAGCTTTCTTT
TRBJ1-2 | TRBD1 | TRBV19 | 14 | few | CAVLDGQGIRGYTF | TGTGCCGTATTAGACGGACAGGGGATTCGTGGCTACACCTTC
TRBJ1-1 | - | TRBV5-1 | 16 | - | CASSYRGPGSNTEAFF | TGCGCCAGCAGCTATCGAGGGCCCGGATCGAACACTGAAGCTTTCTTT
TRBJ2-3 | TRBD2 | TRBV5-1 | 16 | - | CASSFLGREVTDTQYF | TGCGCCAGCAGCTTCCTTGGACGGGAGGTCACAGATACGCAGTATTTT
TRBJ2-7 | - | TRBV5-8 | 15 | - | CASSLGFGRGYEQYF | TGTGCCAGCAGCTTGGGGTTTGGCAGGGGATACGAGCAGTACTTC
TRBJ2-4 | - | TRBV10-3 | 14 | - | CASTGGGTKNIQYF | TGTGCCTCCACGGGCGGGGGCACCAAAAACATTCAGTACTTC
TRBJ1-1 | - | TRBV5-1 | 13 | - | CASSFGQTLEAFF | TGCGCCAGCAGCTTCGGCCAGACACTTGAAGCTTTCTTT
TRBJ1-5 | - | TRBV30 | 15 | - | CAWAQRGMRNQPQHF | TGTGCCTGGGCCCAAAGGGGGATGCGCAATCAGCCCCAGCATTTT
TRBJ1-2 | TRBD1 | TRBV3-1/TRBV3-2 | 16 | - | CASSQGAGGVNYGYTF | TGTGCCAGCAGCCAAGGAGCAGGGGGCGTTAACTATGGCTACACCTTC